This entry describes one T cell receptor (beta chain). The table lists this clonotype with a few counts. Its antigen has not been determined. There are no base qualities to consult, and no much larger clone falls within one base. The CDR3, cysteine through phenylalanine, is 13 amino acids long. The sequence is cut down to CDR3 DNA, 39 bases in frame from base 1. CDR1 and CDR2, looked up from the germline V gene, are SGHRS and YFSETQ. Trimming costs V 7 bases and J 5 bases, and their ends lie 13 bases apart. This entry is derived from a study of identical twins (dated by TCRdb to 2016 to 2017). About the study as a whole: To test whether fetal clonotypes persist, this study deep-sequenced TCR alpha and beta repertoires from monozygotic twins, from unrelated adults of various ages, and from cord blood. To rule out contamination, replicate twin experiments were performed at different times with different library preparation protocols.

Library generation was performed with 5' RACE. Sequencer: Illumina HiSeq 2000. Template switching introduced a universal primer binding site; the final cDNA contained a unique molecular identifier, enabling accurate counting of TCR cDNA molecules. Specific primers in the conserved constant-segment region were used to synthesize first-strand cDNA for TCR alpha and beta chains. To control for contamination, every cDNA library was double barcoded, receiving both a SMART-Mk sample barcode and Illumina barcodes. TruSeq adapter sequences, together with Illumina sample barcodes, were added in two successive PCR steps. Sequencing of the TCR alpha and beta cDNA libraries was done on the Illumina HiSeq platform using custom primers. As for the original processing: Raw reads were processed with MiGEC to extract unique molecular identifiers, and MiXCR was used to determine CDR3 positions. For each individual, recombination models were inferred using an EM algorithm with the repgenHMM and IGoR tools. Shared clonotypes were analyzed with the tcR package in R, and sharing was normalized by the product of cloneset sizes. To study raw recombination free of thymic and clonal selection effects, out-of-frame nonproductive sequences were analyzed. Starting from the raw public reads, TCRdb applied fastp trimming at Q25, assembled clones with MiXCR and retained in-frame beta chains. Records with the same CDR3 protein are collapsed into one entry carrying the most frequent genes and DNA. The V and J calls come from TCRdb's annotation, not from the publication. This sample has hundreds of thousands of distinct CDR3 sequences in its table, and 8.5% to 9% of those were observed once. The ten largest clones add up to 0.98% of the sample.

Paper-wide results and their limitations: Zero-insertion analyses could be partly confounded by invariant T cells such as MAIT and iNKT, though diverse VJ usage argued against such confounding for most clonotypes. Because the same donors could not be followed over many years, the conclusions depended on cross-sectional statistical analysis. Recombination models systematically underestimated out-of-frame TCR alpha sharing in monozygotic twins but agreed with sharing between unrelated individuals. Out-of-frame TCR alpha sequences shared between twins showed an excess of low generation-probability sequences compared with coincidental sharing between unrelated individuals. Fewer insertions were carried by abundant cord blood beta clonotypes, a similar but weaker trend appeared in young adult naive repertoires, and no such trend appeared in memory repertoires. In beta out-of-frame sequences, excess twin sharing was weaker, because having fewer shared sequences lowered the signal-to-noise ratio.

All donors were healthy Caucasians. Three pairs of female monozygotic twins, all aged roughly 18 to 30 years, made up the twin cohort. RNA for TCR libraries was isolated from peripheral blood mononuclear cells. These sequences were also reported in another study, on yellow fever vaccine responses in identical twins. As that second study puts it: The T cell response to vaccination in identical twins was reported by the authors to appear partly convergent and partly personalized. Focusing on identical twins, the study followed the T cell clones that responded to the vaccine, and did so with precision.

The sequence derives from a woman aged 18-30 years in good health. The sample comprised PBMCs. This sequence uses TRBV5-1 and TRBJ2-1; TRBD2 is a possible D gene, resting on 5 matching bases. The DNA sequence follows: TGCGCCAGCCAGAACCCAGCGGACAATGAGCAGTTCTTC. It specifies CASQNPADNEQFF.